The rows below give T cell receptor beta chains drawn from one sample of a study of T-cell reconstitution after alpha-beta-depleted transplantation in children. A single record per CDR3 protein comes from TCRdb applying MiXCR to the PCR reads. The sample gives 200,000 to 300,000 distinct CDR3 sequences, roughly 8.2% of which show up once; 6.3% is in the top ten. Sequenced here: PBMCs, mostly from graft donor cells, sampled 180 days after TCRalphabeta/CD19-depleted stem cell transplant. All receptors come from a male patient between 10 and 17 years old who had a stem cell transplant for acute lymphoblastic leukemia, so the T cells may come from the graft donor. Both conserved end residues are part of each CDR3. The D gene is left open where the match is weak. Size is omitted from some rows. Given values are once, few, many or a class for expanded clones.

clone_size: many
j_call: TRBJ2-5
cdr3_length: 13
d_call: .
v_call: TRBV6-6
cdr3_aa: CASTGGGGWTQYF
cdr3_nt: TGTGCCAGCACCGGAGGGGGTGGGTGGACCCAGTACTTC

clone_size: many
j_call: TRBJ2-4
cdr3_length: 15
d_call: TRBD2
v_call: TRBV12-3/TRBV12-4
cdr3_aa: CASRKSGLAVGIQYF
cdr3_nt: TGTGCCAGCAGAAAGTCGGGACTAGCGGTAGGCATTCAGTACTTC

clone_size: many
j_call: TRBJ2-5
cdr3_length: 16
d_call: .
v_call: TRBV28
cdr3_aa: CASSNPRTGSKETQYF
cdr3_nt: TGTGCCAGCAGCAACCCCCGGACGGGTTCGAAGGAGACCCAGTACTTC

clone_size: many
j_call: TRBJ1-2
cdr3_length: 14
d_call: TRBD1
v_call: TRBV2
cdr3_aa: CASKTGGGDYGYTF
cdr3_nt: TGTGCCAGCAAAACCGGAGGGGGCGACTATGGCTACACCTTC

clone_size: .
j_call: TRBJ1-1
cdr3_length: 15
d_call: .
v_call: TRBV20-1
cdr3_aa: CSARVPGPMNTEAFF
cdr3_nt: TGCAGTGCTAGAGTCCCCGGACCGATGAACACTGAAGCTTTCTTT

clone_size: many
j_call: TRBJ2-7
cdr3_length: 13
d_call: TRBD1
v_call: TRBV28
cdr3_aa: CASAPGQAYEQYF
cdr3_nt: TGTGCCAGCGCCCCGGGACAGGCATACGAGCAGTACTTC

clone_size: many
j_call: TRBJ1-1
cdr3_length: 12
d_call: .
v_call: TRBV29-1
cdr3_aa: CSAAARGQEAFF
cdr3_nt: TGCAGCGCCGCGGCTAGGGGCCAAGAAGCTTTCTTT

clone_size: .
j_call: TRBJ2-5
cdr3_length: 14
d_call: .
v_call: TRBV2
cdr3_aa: CASSENRRGETQYF
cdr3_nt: TGTGCCAGCAGTGAAAACAGGAGAGGAGAGACCCAGTACTTC

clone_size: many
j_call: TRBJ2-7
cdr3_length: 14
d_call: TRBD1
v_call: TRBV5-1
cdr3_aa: CASSWTGPSYEQYF
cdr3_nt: TGCGCCAGCAGCTGGACAGGTCCTTCCTACGAGCAGTACTTC

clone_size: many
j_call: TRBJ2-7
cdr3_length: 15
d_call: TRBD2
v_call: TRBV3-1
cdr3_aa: CASSQSRTSGYEQYF
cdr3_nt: TGTGCCAGCAGCCAAAGTCGTACTAGCGGGTACGAGCAGTACTTC

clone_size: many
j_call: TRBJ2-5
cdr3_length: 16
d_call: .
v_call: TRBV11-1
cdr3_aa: CASSAQIGESQETQYF
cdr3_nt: TGTGCCAGCAGCGCCCAGATAGGGGAATCTCAAGAGACCCAGTACTTC

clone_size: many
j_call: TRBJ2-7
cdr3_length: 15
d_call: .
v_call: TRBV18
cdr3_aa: CASSPGRTPRGEQYF
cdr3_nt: TGTGCCAGCTCACCGGGGCGGACTCCTAGGGGGGAGCAGTACTTC

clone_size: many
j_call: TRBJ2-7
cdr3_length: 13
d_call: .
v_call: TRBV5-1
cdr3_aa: CASSPGLLYEQYF
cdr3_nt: TGCGCCAGCAGCCCCGGTCTTCTCTACGAGCAGTACTTC

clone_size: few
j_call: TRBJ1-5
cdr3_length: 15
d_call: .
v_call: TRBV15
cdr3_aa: CATSRDKGFGEPQHF
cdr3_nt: TGTGCCACCAGCAGAGATAAAGGGTTCGGGGAGCCCCAGCATTTT

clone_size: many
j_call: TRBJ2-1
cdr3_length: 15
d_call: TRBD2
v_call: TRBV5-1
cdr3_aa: CASSLSLAGYNEQFF
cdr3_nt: TGCGCCAGCAGCTTATCTCTAGCGGGGTACAATGAGCAGTTCTTC

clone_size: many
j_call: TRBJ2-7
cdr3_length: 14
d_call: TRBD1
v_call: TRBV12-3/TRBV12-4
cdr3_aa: CASSTGTGVYEQYF
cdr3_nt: TGTGCCAGCAGTACCGGGACAGGGGTCTACGAGCAGTACTTC

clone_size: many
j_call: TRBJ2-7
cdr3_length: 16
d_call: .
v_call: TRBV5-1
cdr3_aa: CASSLANSMSSYEQYF
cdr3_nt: TGCGCCAGCAGCTTGGCCAACTCCATGTCCTCCTACGAGCAGTACTTC

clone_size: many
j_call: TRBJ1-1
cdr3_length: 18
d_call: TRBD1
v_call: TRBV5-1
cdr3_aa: CASSLAGTVGGPRAEAFF
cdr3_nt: TGCGCCAGCAGCTTGGCCGGGACAGTCGGGGGGCCACGGGCTGAAGCTTTCTTT

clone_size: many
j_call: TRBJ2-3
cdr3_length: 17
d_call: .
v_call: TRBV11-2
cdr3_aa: CASSFSARGLGPDTQYF
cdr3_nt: TGTGCCAGCAGCTTCTCCGCCCGGGGCCTAGGACCAGATACGCAGTATTTT

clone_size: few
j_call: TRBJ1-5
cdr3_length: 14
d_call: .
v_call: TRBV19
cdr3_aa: CASKSTGGGQPQHF
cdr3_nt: TGTGCCAGTAAGTCCACAGGAGGTGGGCAGCCCCAGCATTTT

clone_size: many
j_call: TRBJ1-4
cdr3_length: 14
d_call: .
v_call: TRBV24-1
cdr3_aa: CATSDSGRTEKLFF
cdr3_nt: TGTGCCACCAGTGATTCAGGACGGACTGAAAAACTGTTTTTT

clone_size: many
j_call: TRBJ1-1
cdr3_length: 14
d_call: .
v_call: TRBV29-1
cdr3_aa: CSVLPLTVYTEAFF
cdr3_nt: TGCAGCGTTCTCCCCCTGACAGTTTACACTGAAGCTTTCTTT

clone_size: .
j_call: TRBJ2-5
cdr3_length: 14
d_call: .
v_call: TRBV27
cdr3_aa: CASSLNLGQETQYF
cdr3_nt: TGTGCCAGCAGTTTAAACCTAGGGCAAGAGACCCAGTACTTC

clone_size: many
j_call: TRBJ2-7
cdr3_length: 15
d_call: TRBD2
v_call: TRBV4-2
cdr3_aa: CASSQDPGRSYEQYF
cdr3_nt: TGTGCCAGCAGCCAAGATCCCGGGAGGAGCTACGAGCAGTACTTC

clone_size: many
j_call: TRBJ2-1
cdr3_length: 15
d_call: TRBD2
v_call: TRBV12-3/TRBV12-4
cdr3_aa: CASSVTSGGASEQFF
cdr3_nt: TGTGCCAGCAGTGTGACTAGCGGGGGGGCCAGTGAGCAGTTCTTC

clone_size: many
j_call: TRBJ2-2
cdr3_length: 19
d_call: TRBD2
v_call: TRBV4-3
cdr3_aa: CASSQEPSGGAIDTGELFF
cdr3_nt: TGCGCCAGCAGCCAAGAACCCAGCGGGGGGGCCATCGACACCGGGGAGCTGTTTTTT

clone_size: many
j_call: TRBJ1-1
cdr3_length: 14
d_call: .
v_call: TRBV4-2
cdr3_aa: CASSQDAVNTEAFF
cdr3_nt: TGTGCCAGCAGCCAAGATGCCGTAAACACTGAAGCTTTCTTT

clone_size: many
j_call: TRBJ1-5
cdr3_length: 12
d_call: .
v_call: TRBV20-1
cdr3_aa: CSARMFDQPQHF
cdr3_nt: TGCAGTGCTAGGATGTTCGATCAGCCCCAGCATTTT

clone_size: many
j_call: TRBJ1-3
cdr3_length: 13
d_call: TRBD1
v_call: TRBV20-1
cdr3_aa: CSAWTGSGNTIYF
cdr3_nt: TGCAGTGCTTGGACAGGCTCTGGAAACACCATATATTTT

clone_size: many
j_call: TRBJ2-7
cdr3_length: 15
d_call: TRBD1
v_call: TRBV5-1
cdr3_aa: CASSPGTGGAYEQYF
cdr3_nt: TGCGCCAGCAGTCCCGGGACAGGGGGGGCCTACGAGCAGTACTTC

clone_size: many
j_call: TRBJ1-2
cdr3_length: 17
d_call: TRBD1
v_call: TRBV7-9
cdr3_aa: CASSFPQARDRIYGYTF
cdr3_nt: TGTGCCAGCAGCTTTCCCCAAGCCCGGGACAGAATCTATGGCTACACCTTC

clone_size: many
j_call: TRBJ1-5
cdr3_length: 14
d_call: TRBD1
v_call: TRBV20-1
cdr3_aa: CSALTGVSNQPQHF
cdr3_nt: TGCAGTGCACTGACAGGGGTGAGCAATCAGCCCCAGCATTTT

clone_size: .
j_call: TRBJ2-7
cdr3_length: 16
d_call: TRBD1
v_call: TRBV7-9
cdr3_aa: CASSLTPGQGAHEQYF
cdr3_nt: TGTGCCAGCAGCTTAACACCGGGACAGGGGGCTCACGAGCAGTACTTC

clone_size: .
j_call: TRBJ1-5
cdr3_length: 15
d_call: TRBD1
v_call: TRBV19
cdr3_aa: CAMGGTVGSNQPQHF
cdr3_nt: TGTGCCATGGGGGGGACAGTGGGTAGCAATCAGCCCCAGCATTTT

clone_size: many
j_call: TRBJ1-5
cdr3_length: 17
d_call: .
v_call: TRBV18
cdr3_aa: CASSPKGGDVSNQPQHF
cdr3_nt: TGTGCCAGCTCACCGAAGGGAGGGGACGTTAGCAATCAGCCCCAGCATTTT

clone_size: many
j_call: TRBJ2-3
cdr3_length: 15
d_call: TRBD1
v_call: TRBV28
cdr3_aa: CASSQGQGRTDTQYF
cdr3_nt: TGTGCCAGCAGCCAAGGACAGGGGCGCACAGATACGCAGTATTTT

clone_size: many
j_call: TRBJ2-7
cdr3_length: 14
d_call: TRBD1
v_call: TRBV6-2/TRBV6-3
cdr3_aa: CASSYGTGAREQYF
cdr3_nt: TGTGCCAGCAGTTACGGGACAGGGGCGAGAGAGCAGTACTTC

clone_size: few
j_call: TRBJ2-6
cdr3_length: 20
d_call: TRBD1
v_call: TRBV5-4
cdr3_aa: CASSSYVRDRGSSGANVLTF
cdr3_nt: TGTGCCAGCAGCTCATACGTACGGGACAGAGGAAGCTCTGGGGCCAACGTCCTGACTTTC

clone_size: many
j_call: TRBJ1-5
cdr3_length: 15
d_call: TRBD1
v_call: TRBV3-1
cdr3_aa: CASSQGDRVNQPQHF
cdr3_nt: TGTGCCAGCAGCCAAGGGGACAGGGTCAATCAGCCCCAGCATTTT

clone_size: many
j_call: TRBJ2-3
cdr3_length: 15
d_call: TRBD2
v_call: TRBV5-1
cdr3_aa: CASSLRAGGGDTQYF
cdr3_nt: TGCGCCAGCAGCTTAAGAGCGGGGGGTGGAGATACGCAGTATTTT

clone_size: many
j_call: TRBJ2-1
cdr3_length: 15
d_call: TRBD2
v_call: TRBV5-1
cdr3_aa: CASRLVGGPRNEQFF
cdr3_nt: TGCGCCAGCAGGCTGGTGGGAGGGCCGCGTAATGAGCAGTTCTTC

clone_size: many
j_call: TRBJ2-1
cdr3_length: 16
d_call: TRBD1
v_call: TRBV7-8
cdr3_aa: CASSLLPTGRPNEQFF
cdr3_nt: TGTGCCAGCAGCCTACTCCCGACAGGGCGTCCCAATGAGCAGTTCTTC

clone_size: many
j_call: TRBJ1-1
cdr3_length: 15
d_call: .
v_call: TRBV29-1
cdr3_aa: CSVERSRWGNTEAFF
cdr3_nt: TGCAGCGTTGAAAGGTCGAGGTGGGGGAACACTGAAGCTTTCTTT

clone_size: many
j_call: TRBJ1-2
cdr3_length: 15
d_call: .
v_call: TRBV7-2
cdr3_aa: CASSLAPGLNYGYTF
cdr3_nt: TGTGCCAGCAGCTTAGCTCCGGGACTTAACTATGGCTACACCTTC

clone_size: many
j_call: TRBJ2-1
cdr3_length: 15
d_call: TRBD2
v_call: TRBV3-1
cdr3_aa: CASSNGLATYNEQFF
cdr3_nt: TGTGCCAGCAGCAATGGACTAGCGACCTACAATGAGCAGTTCTTC

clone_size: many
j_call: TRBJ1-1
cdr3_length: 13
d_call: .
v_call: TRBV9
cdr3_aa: CASSPYTNTEAFF
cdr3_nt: TGTGCCAGCAGCCCCTACACGAACACTGAAGCTTTCTTT

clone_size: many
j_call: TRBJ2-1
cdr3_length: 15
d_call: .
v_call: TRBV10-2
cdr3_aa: CATFRQPQSYNEQFF
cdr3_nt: TGCGCCACCTTCCGACAACCCCAATCATACAATGAGCAGTTCTTC

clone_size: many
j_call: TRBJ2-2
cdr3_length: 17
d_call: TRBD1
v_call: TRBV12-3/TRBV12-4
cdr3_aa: CASSLPWTGGSPRELFF
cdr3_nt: TGTGCCAGCAGTTTACCCTGGACAGGGGGATCCCCGCGGGAGCTGTTTTTT